Below are 2 T cell receptor beta chains sequenced from a single sample in a study of CD8 T cells in Susac syndrome. With random hexamers, roughly 0.5 to 1 ug RNA was reverse transcribed. MiXCR, applied by TCRdb to the immunoSEQ multiplex PCR reads, yields one record per CDR3 protein. The top ten hold about 0.093% of the sample, which has about 200,000 distinct CDR3 sequences, around 95% seen once. Material: CD4+ T cells from PBMCs. These receptors were taken from a human donor with multiple sclerosis.

The V gene is TRBV25-1, the J gene TRBJ2-5; D unresolved. Trimming left V 6 bases short and J 9 bases short, with 14 bases between. This CDR3 spans 12 amino acids. Per the germline V gene, CDR1 is MGHDK and CDR2 is SYGVNS. The CDR3 is CASSEKVSAQYF. CDR3 nucleotide sequence: TGTGCCAGCAGCGAAAAAGTCTCAGCCCAGTACTTC.

The chain uses TRBV29-1 and TRBJ2-3; the match to TRBD2 covers 14 bases. With 6 bases clipped from V and 2 bases from J, the junction kept 4 bases outside the gene matches. The CDR3 runs to 15 residues. Germline lookup yields CDR1 SQVTM and CDR2 ANQGSEA. The CDR3 is CSVTGLAGVTDTQYF. In DNA form, the CDR3 reads TGCAGCGTCACGGGACTAGCGGGAGTCACAGATACGCAGTATTTT.